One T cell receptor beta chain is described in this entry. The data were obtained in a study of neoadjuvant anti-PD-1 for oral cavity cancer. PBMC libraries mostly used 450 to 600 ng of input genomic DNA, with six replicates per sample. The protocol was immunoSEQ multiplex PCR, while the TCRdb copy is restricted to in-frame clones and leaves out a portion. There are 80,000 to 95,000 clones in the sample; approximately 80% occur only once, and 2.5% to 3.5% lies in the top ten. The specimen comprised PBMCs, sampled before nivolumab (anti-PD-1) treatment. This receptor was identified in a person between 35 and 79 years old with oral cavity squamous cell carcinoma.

CDR3 in amino acids: CASSPGGEQYF. The CDR3 coding sequence is TGTGCCAGTAGTCCAGGTGGCGAGCAGTACTTC. The chain joins TRBV19 to TRBJ2-7; D call uncertain. Germline CDR1 is LNHDA and CDR2 is SQIVND (reference sequence). The V and J ends lost 5 bases and 6 bases respectively, with 8 bases between them. This CDR3 has 11 residues.